This paragraph covers one TCR beta chain sequence. It lacks a known antigen. Base-call qualities are not available, and no considerably larger clone is one nucleotide away. This sample was taken from a study of cytomegalovirus exposure and HLA in healthy donors (dated by TCRdb to about 2017). For the wider study: In an earlier analysis of under 600 of the donors, approximately 300 Gb of sequence data and 117 million unique TCR beta sequences from 180 million or so T cells were reported. An early release that covered more than 550 HLA-typed donors contained approximately 300 gigabases of sequencing data and tens of millions of unique TCR sequences. Among the roughly 390 genotyped donors, around 81% belonged to the genetic ancestry cluster associated with self-reported Caucasian donors. The aim of the study was to test whether cataloging public T cell receptors could identify signatures of past pathogen exposure. Using immunosequencing, the study profiled T cell repertoires from around 670 subjects and related those repertoires to cytomegalovirus serostatus. Besides the first cohort of approximately 670 subjects, a separate validation cohort made up of 120 different subjects was used. The study combined high-throughput TCR immunosequencing, statistical association of individual TCRs with disease status, and machine learning to predict cytomegalovirus infection status. In a later analysis, previously published TCR beta repertoires from 550 to 700 donors were re-analyzed and high-resolution HLA genotyping was added so that TCR occurrence patterns could be studied. The later analysis used no new phenotypic data to find candidate immune exposures, relying instead on TCR beta sequences and their occurrence across donors. In an earlier analysis of roughly 540 of the donors, high-throughput TCR beta sequencing was used to judge whether each TCR beta V gene segment behaved as functional or pseudogenic. Alongside the repertoire data, information on donor age, sex, ethnicity and CMV serostatus was compiled. Genome-wide SNP genotypes for about 65% of the 666 donors were used in a later genetic analysis, which treated that subset as a discovery cohort. All discovery cohort repertoires had been generated using a single sequencing platform. HLA typing covered class I and class II loci at four-digit resolution. Typing coverage differed by locus: A, B, C, DRB1 and DQB1 were typed in about 620-640 donors, DQA1 in 522, DPA1 in some 570, and DPB1 in around 490. About 5 DR-DQ haplotypes were handled as single units for association and clustering, since linkage in the cohort was strong. Across 300 to 500 genotyped donors of the cohort, an average of 235,054 unique TCR beta nucleotide sequences per donor were sequenced, and roughly a sixth of those sequences were non-productive.

The cohort consisted of fewer than 700 healthy bone marrow donors. Cohort members were all nominally healthy when sampled, although unrecorded immune exposures were likely present. The donor was CMV seropositive and belonged to the group of more than 250 seropositive cohort members. Every donor gave a peripheral blood sample, and the peripheral blood mononuclear cells from that sample were used for TCR beta sequencing. The Qiagen DNeasy Blood Extraction Kit was used to extract genomic DNA from the blood cell samples. Library preparation was by the immunoSEQ multiplex PCR assay. For the multiplex PCR, a mixture combining 60 forward primers for TCR Vbeta segments and 13 reverse primers for TCR Jbeta segments was used. Amplification of the CDR3 region of rearranged TCR beta genes was performed with a multiplex PCR assay on genomic DNA. On the Illumina HiSeq System, the amplified TCR beta libraries were sequenced as 87-base-pair reads. The paper's processing steps were these. A later analysis counted approximately 76 million unique TCR beta chains across the 666 repertoires, and roughly 10 million of these chains were shared by at least two donors. Raw reads were error-corrected and collapsed into unique sequences with a nearest-neighbor algorithm that merged closely related sequences to remove PCR and sequencing errors. Alignment of CDR3 sequences to IMGT reference sequences was used to assign V, D and J gene segments. Each retained sequence needed at least a six-nucleotide match to both a V gene segment and a J gene segment. A rearrangement was called productive if the CDR3 had no stop codons and remained in frame with V and J, and every other rearrangement was called non-productive. Following IMGT convention, CDR3 was defined as the stretch from the second conserved V-encoded cysteine up to the conserved J-encoded phenylalanine. In an earlier analysis of 587 of the donors, sequences lacking an unambiguous match to a single V gene segment were excluded. In an earlier analysis of roughly 600 of the donors, a V segment was called functional when productive rearrangements were above 56.7%, and segregating when the standard deviation between donors exceeded 5%. A statistical classification framework was built to diagnose cytomegalovirus status from the catalog of TCR beta chain sequences. In a later analysis, V and J genes were assigned by comparing TCR nucleotide sequences against IMGT/GENE-DB human TR gene sequences. A later analysis assigned CDR3 sequences and most-parsimonious VDJ recombination scenarios with the TCRdist pipeline. A later analysis defined each TCR beta chain by its CDR3 amino acid sequence plus V-gene family, and excluded reads lacking a unique V-gene family. To address suspected cross-contamination and a sequencing artifact, a later analysis removed around 590 highly shared, low-generation-probability nucleotide sequences. A later analysis calculated a clonal expansion index for each public chain from normalized within-repertoire ranks of inferred template counts. Generation probabilities in a later analysis came from a VDJ recombination model fitted to out-of-frame rearrangements, and those results were checked against IGoR. In a later analysis, hypergeometric tests were used to score TCR-TCR, TCR-HLA and TCR-CMV co-occurrence, with a repertoire-size bias correction applied to TCR pairs. False discovery rates were estimated in a later analysis by permuting HLA or CMV assignments 20 times. In a later analysis, co-occurring TCRs were grouped with DBSCAN, and TCRdist sequence similarity was added when clustering was performed within HLA-allele-positive subsets. For co-occurrence clustering, repertoires with fewer than 30,000 or more than 120,000 public chains were excluded, along with a handful of repertoires with anomalous nucleotide sharing. Drawn from immuneACCESS, this table holds only the in-frame rearrangements with V and J called that TCRdb kept. Clones are partly lost; checked studies trace under half to an unresolved V gene and leave the rest unexplained. V, J and clone size derive from that table, while D and trimming were established from the DNA sequence. Across this sample there are 120,000 or so clones, with about 76% seen only once. The ten top clones hold approximately 30% of the sample.

From a lookup of the germline V gene, CDR1 and CDR2 are SGHRS and YFSETQ. The CDR3 contains 15 residues, cysteine and phenylalanine counted. Only CDR3 DNA remains: 45 bases, in frame from the first base. Trimming costs V 3 bases and J 6 bases, and their ends lie 18 bases apart. Study-level results and caveats: For the cohort, immune exposure information was limited to CMV serostatus. In vitro tests confirmed that a few of the cytomegalovirus-associated TCR beta chains recognize cytomegalovirus antigens. A later genetic analysis reported fewer N-insertions in productive TCRs among donors in an Asian-associated ancestry cluster than the roughly 700-donor mean. This cohort had only TCR beta chains sequenced, and the lack of alpha or paired-chain data limited which features could be detected. Broadly in line with IMGT annotations, most TCR beta V segments showed up in productive rearrangements about 87% or about 30% of the time in an earlier analysis of several hundred of the donors. Linkage disequilibrium might explain the correlated functional status among segregating V segments, but an unknown experimental factor could not be ruled out. The 87-base-pair reads could not distinguish some IMGT-functional V segments, including TRBV6-2 and TRBV6-3, so those segments were excluded. Strong co-occurrence of HLA alleles, especially DR and DQ, made assigning TCR associations to individual alleles difficult. A later analysis associated about 17,000 TCR beta sequences with specific HLA alleles at a false discovery rate of 0.05. Cytomegalovirus status was reported to be diagnosed by the classifier with high specificity and sensitivity in both the original and validation cohorts. Across donors, most TCR sequences were observed very rarely, whereas some public TCRs were present in many individuals. Most CMV-associated TCR beta chains appeared to be HLA-restricted in a later analysis, and the HLA associations seemed to be driven largely by CMV exposure. Sequencing depth was assumed to be roughly uniform across donors in the presence/absence analyses, though that assumption may not hold. In a later analysis, the rate of TCR association differed among HLA loci, with DRB1 alleles having the most associated TCRs and HLA-C alleles having the fewest. The authors suggested that the approach could potentially be generalized to other disease states and immunological phenotypes. Because some donors lacked HLA typing at each locus, the association tests relied only on the typed subset. A cluster of highly shared sequence variants was judged likely to be a technical artifact of the sequencing pipeline. Several of the top co-occurrence clusters appeared to be linked to parvovirus B19, influenza, CMV and Epstein-Barr virus, according to a later analysis. A later analysis found that HLA-associated TCR beta chains were more clonally expanded and had lower generation probabilities than equally common non-associated chains. V-gene and J-gene trimming of TCR beta chains was associated with a missense DCLRE1C variant in a later genetic analysis, and the association was replicated in an independent cohort. A further reported finding was that TCR beta sequences accurately predicted the HLA-A and HLA-B alleles for most subjects in the first cohort. A total of about 150 TCR beta chains were listed by the study as associated with cytomegalovirus. Because counts were too low, roughly 16 rarely observed V segments, including chromosome 9 orphons, were left out of the earlier analysis of a few hundred of the donors.

The sequence was obtained from a man between 60 and 75 years old in good health and CMV-seropositive. The sequence joins TRBV5-1 to TRBJ1-1; too little of a D gene remains to name it. The specimen was PBMCs. The CDR3 has the sequence CASSSGPSNGAEAFF. The bases read TGCGCCAGCAGCTCTGGACCGTCCAACGGGGCTGAAGCTTTCTTT.